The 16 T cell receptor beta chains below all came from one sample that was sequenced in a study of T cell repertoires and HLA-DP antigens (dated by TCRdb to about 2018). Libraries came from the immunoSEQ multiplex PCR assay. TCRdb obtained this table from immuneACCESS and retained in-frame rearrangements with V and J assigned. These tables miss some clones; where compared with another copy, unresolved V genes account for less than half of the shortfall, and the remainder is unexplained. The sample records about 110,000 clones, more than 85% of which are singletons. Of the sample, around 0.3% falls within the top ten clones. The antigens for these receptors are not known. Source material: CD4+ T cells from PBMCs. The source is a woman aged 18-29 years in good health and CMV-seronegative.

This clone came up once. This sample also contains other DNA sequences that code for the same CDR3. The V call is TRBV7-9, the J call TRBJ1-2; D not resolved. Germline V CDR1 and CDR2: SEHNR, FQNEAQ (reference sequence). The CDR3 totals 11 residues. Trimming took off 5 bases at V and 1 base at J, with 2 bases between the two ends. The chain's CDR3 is CASSLNYGYTF. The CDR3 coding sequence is TGTGCCAGCAGCCTTAACTATGGCTACACCTTC.

This CDR3 reads CASSSDPWGYEQYF. The CDR3, as DNA: TGTGCCAGCAGTTCGGACCCCTGGGGCTACGAGCAGTACTTC. The chain uses TRBV9 and TRBJ2-7, with D hard to call. The germline V and J ends were trimmed by 5 bases and 3 bases, with 15 bases remaining between them. This CDR3 comprises 14 residues. Germline V gene sequence: CDR1 SGDLS, CDR2 YYNGEE. Supplemented by reference TRBV9 and TRBJ2-7, the full variable domain reads DSGVTQTPKHLITATGQRVTLRCSPRSGDLSVYWYQQSLDQGLQFLIQYYNGEERAKGNILERFSAQQFPDLHSELNLSSLELGDSALYFCASSSDPWGYEQYFGPGTRLTVT.

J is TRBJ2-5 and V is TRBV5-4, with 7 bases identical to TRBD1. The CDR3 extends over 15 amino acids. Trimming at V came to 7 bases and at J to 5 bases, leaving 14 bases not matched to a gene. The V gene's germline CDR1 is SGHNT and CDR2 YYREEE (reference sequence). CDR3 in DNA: TGTGCCAGCTCGAGGAGAGGGGGCGAGAGGGAGACCCAGTACTTC. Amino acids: CASSRRGGERETQYF.

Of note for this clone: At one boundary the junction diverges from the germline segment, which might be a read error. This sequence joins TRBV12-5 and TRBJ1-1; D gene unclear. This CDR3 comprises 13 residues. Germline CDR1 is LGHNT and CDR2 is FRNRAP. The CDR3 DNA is TGTGCTAGTGGCCTGCGAGTGAATACTGAAGCTTTCTTT. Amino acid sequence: CASGLRVNTEAFF.

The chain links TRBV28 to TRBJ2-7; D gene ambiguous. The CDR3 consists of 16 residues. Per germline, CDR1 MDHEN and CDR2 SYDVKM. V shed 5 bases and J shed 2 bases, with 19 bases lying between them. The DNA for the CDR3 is TGTGCCAGCAGTCCCCCCGGACCCTACCGCACCTACGAGCAGTACTTC. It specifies CASSPPGPYRTYEQYF.

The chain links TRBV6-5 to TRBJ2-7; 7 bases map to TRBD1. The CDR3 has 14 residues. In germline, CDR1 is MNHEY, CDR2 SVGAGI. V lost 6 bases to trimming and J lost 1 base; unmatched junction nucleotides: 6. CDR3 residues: CASSRQGESYEQYF. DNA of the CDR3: TGTGCCAGCAGCCGACAGGGCGAATCCTACGAGCAGTACTTC.

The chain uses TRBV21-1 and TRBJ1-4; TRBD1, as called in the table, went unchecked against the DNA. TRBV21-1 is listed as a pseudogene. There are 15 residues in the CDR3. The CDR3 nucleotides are TGTGCCAGCAGCCCGTGGGACAGGGGAGGGGAAAAACTGTTTTTT. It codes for CASSPWDRGGEKLFF.

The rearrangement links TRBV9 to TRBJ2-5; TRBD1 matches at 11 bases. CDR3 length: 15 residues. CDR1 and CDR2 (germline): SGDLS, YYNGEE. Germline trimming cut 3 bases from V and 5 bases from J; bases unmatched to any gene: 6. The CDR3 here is CASSDGTGGRETQYF. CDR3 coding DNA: TGTGCCAGCAGCGACGGGACAGGGGGTCGGGAGACCCAGTACTTC. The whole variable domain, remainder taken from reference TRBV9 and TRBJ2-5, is DSGVTQTPKHLITATGQRVTLRCSPRSGDLSVYWYQQSLDQGLQFLIQYYNGEERAKGNILERFSAQQFPDLHSELNLSSLELGDSALYFCASSDGTGGRETQYFGPGTRLLVL.

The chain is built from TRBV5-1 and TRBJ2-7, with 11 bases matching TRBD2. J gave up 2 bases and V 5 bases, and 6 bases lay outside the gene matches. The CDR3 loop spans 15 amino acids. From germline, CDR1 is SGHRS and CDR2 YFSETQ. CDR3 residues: CASRLGLAETYEQYF. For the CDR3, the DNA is TGCGCCAGCAGACTGGGACTAGCGGAGACCTACGAGCAGTACTTC.

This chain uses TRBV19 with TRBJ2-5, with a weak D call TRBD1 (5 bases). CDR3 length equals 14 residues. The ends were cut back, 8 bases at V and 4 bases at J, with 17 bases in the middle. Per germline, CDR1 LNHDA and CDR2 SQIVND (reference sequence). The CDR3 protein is CASSDSSLRETQYF. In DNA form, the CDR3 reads TGTGCCAGTTCCGACAGCTCCCTACGAGAGACCCAGTACTTC.

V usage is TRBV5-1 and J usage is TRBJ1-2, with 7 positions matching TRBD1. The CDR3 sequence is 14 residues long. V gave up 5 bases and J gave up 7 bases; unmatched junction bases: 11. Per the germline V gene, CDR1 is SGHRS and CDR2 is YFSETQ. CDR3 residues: CASSRNGGGGGYTF. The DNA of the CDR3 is TGCGCCAGCAGTCGCAATGGAGGGGGCGGTGGCTACACCTTC.

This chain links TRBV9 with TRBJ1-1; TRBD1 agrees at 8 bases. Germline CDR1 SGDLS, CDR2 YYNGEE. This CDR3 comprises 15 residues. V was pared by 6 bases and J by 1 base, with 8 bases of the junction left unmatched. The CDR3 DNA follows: TGTGCCAGCACCCGAGACGGACAGGGGAACACTGAAGCTTTCTTT. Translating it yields CASTRDGQGNTEAFF.

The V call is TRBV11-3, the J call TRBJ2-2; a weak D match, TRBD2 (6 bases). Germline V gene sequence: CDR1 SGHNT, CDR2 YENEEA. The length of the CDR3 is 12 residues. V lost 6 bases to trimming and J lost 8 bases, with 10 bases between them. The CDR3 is CASSLSGGELFF. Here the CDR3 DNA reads TGTGCCAGCAGTCTGAGCGGGGGGGAGCTGTTTTTT.

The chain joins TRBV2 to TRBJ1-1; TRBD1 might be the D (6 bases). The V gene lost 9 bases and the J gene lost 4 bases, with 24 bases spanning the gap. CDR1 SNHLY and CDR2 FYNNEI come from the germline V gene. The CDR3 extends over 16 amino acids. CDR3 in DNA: TGTGCCAGGGGTGGGACAACCGAAGTCGTGGGCACTGAAGCTTTCTTT. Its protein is CARGGTTEVVGTEAFF.

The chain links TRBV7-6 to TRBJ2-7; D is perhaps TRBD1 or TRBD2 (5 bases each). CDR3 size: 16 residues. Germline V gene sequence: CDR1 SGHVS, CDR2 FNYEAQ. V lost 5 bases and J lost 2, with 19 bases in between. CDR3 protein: CASSPDGRRDPYEQYF. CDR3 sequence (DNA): TGTGCCAGCAGCCCAGACGGTCGCAGGGACCCCTACGAGCAGTACTTC.

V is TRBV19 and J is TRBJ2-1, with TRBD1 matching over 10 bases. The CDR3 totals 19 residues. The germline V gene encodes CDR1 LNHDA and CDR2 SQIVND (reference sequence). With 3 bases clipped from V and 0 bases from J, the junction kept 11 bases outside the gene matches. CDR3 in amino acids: CASSIETGGGISSYNEQFF. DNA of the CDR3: TGTGCCAGTAGTATTGAGACAGGGGGCGGAATTAGCTCCTACAATGAGCAGTTCTTC.